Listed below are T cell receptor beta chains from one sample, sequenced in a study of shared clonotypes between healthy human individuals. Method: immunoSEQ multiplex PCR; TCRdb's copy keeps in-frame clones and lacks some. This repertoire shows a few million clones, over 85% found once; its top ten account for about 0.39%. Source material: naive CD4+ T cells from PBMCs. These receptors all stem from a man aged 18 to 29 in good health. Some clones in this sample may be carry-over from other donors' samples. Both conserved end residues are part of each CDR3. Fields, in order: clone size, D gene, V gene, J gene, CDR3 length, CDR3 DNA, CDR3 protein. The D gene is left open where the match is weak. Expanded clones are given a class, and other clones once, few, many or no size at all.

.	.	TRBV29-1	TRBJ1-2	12	TGCAGCGTCCCCGGGACACTCTATGGCTACACCTTC	CSVPGTLYGYTF
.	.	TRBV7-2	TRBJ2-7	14	TGTGCCAGCAGCTTAGGACCAGTCCCCCCCGAGCAGTACTTC	CASSLGPVPPEQYF
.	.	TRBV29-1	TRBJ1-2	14	TGCAGCGTTGAGCTGAACAGGGATAACTATGGCTACACCTTC	CSVELNRDNYGYTF
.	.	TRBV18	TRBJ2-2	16	TGTGCCAGCTCACCGATTGTGGGGTCATCCGGCGGGGAGCTGTTTTTT	CASSPIVGSSGGELFF
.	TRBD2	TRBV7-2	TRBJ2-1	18	TGTGCCAGCAGCTTAGCGCGCCTAGCGGGAGGGCCAAGTGATGAGCAGTTCTTC	CASSLARLAGGPSDEQFF
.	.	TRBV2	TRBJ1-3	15	TGTGCCAGCAGTGTACGCCCCCGCTCTGGAAACACCATATATTTT	CASSVRPRSGNTIYF
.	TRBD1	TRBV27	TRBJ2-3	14	TGTGCCAGCAGTTCTCGGACAGGGCCAGATACGCAGTATTTT	CASSSRTGPDTQYF
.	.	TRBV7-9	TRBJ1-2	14	TGTGCCAGCAGCAGCCAAGCCAGCAACTATGGCTACACCTTC	CASSSQASNYGYTF
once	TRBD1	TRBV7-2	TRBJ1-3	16	TGTGCCAGCAGCTTAGACAGGGGGACCTCTGGAAACACCATATATTTT	CASSLDRGTSGNTIYF
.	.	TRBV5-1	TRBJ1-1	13	TGCGCCAGCAGCTCCGCCGGGAAAGGGGAAGCTTTCTTT	CASSSAGKGEAFF
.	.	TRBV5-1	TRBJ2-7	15	TGCGCCAGCAGCTTTAGCACAGGGAGTTGGTACGAGCAGTACTTC	CASSFSTGSWYEQYF
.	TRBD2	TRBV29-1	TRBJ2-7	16	TGCAGCGTTGGAGTTGGTAGCGGGAACCCCGTCGGCGAGCAGTACTTC	CSVGVGSGNPVGEQYF
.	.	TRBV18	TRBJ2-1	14	TGTGCCAGCTCACCCGGGGCCCCTTACAATGAGCAGTTCTTC	CASSPGAPYNEQFF
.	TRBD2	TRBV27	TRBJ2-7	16	TGTGCCAGCAGTTCAAACCGACTAGCGGGAGTGTTCGAGCAGTACTTC	CASSSNRLAGVFEQYF
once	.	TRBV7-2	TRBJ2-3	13	TGTGCCAGCAGCCCTAATTTGGAAGATACGCAGTATTTT	CASSPNLEDTQYF
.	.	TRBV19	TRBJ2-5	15	TGTGCCAGTAGTACCCCTGTCGGGCCCCAAGAGACCCAGTACTTC	CASSTPVGPQETQYF
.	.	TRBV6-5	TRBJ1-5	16	TGTGCCAGCAGTTACACGGCGGCGACAATAGATCAGCCCCAGCATTTT	CASSYTAATIDQPQHF
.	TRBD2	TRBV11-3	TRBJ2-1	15	TGTGCCAGCAGCTTGGGTAGCGGGATTGGTCGTGAGCAGTTCTTC	CASSLGSGIGREQFF
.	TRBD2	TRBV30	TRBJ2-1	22	TGTGCCTGGAGTGTTTTTCGTCGCCAGGGGACTAGCGGGGTCCGACCACTTAATGAGCAGTTCTTC	CAWSVFRRQGTSGVRPLNEQFF
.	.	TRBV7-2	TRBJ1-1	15	TGTGCCAGCAGCTACGGTTCGGGCAGGGTGACTGAAGCTTTCTTT	CASSYGSGRVTEAFF
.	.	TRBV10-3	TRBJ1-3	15	TGTGCCATCAGTGAGTTCGGTTCCTCTGGAAACACCATATATTTT	CAISEFGSSGNTIYF
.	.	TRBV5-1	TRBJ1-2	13	TGCGCCAGCAGCTCCTCGGACCGGTATGGCTACACCTTC	CASSSSDRYGYTF
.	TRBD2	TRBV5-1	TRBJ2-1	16	TGCGCCAGCAGCTTGGGTTCGGGACTACAGTACAATGAGCAGTTCTTC	CASSLGSGLQYNEQFF
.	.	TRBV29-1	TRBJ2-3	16	TGCAGCGTTGAAGGTAGCTACACGGCACCCACAGATACGCAGTATTTT	CSVEGSYTAPTDTQYF
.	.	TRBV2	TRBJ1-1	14	TGTGCCAGCAGTGGGACCTTTATGAACACTGAAGCTTTCTTT	CASSGTFMNTEAFF
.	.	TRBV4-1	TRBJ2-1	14	TGCGCCAGCCAGCCCCCTGGGGTTTACAATGAGCAGTTCTTC	CASQPPGVYNEQFF
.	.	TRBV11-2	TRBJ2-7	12	TGTGCCAGCAGCTTAGGGGCGTACGAGCAGTACTTC	CASSLGAYEQYF
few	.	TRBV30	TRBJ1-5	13	TGTGCCTGGAGTGTACGAGAAGATCAGCCCCAGCATTTT	CAWSVREDQPQHF
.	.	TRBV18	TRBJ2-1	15	TGTGCCAGCTCACCACCGTCAGTCTCCTACAATGAGCAGTTCTTC	CASSPPSVSYNEQFF
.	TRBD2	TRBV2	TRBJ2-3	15	TGTGCCAGCAGTGATGGCGGGAGCGTAACAGATACGCAGTATTTT	CASSDGGSVTDTQYF
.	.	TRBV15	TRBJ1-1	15	TGTGCCACCAGCAGAGATACGGACAGAGGCTCTGAAGCTTTCTTT	CATSRDTDRGSEAFF
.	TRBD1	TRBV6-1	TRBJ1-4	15	TGTGCCAGCAGCGTTCGCAGGGGGGGTGATGAAAAACTGTTTTTT	CASSVRRGGDEKLFF
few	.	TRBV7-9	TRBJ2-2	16	TGTGCCAGCAGCTTAGCGCCTCAGGGGTACAACGGGGAGCTGTTTTTT	CASSLAPQGYNGELFF
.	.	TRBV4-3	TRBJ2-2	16	TGCGCCAGCAGCCAAGATCCGGGACGCCTTACCGGGGAGCTGTTTTTT	CASSQDPGRLTGELFF
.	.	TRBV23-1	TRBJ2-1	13	TGCGCCAGCAGTCACTGCACCTGGTTGGAGCAGTTCTTC	CASSHCTWLEQFF
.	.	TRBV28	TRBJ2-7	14	TGTGCCAGCAGTCCCAACAGGGACCCCTACGAGCAGTACTTC	CASSPNRDPYEQYF
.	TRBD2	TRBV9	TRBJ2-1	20	TGTGCCAGCAGCGTAGCTACGGCTAGCGGGAGGGCCTATAGGCCGAATGAGCAGTTCTTC	CASSVATASGRAYRPNEQFF
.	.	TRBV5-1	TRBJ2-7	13	TGCGCCAGCAGCTCTGGGTCGTTTGGAGAGCAGTACTTC	CASSSGSFGEQYF
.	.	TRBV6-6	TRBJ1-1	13	TGTGCCAGCAGTTACTCGTCTGGACAGATAGCTTTCTTT	CASSYSSGQIAFF
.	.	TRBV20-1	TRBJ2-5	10	TGCAGTGCTAGTCTCGAGACCCAGTACTTC	CSASLETQYF
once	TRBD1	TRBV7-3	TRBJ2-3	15	TGTGCCAGCAGCTTAGGGACAGGGCTGGGAGATACGCAGTATTTT	CASSLGTGLGDTQYF
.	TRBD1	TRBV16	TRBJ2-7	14	TGTGCCAGCAGCCAACAGGGGGCTACCAACGAGCAGTACTTC	CASSQQGATNEQYF
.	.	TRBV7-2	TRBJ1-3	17	TGTGCCAGCAGCTTAGCATTGGACGGCTACTCTGGAAACACCATATATTTT	CASSLALDGYSGNTIYF
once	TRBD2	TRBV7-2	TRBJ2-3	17	TGTGCCAGCAGCCGAAAAGGGACTAGCGGGGTGGCAGATACGCAGTATTTT	CASSRKGTSGVADTQYF
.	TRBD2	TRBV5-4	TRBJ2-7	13	TGTGCCAGCAGCCGGGACTACTCCTACGAGCAGTACTTC	CASSRDYSYEQYF